A single sample gave rise to the 15 T cell receptor beta chains below, sequenced in a study of OX40 agonist ivuxolimab in advanced cancers. Generated by immunoSEQ multiplex PCR, the TCRdb table keeps only in-frame clones and is missing some. The data show about 80,000 clones, with roughly 91% seen just once and roughly 0.33% held by the top ten. The sample in question was CD4+ or CD8+ T cells sorted from blood, obtained in a trial of the OX40 agonist ivuxolimab. These TCRs come from an adult with an advanced solid tumor such as melanoma, head and neck, liver or kidney cancer.

The chain couples TRBV19 to TRBJ2-3, with a possible D match to TRBD1 (6 bases). The CDR3 consists of 14 residues. Germline V gene data show CDR1 as LNHDA and CDR2 as SQIVND (reference sequence). V lost 4 bases, J lost 0 bases, and 8 bases lay in between. The CDR3 here is CASSRTASTDTQYF. The CDR3, as DNA: TGTGCCAGTAGTAGGACAGCTAGCACAGATACGCAGTATTTT.

In this sample, this clone turned up a few times. This chain links TRBV2 with TRBJ1-5, with 7 positions matching TRBD1. CDR3 length: 14 residues. Trimming cost V 10 bases and J 0 bases; bases outside gene matches: 6. Germline CDR1 is SNHLY and CDR2 is FYNNEI. CDR3 bases: TGTGCCACCGGGGACAGCAATAGCAATCAGCCCCAGCATTTT. This gives the protein CATGDSNSNQPQHF.

Here the CDR3 reads CASSLFGTSGQPQHF. The CDR3 DNA reads as TGTGCCAGCAGTTTATTCGGGACTTCGGGACAGCCCCAGCATTTT. V gene TRBV27 combines with J gene TRBJ1-5; possibly TRBD1 for D (5 bases). The CDR3 loop spans 15 amino acids. Germline assignment: CDR1 MNHEY and CDR2 SMNVEV (reference sequence). V lost 1 base and J lost 7, with 14 bases in between.

The chain recombines TRBV5-1 with TRBJ2-1; TRBD2 matches at 8 bases. V shed 5 bases, J shed 4 bases, and the junction held 5 bases outside the gene matches. This CDR3 contains 14 residues. Germline lookup yields CDR1 SGHRS and CDR2 YFSETQ. The CDR3 sequence: CASRLAGSYNEQFF. The CDR3 coding sequence is TGCGCCAGCAGGTTAGCGGGATCTTACAATGAGCAGTTCTTC.

The chain carries TRBV7-9 and TRBJ2-5; 10 bases agree with TRBD1. V shed 1 base and J 5 bases; nucleotides not matched to a gene: 7. Germline CDR1 SEHNR, CDR2 FQNEAQ (reference sequence). CDR3 length: 16 residues. CDR3 DNA sequence: TGTGCCAGCAGCTTAGGCGGGACAGGGGTCAGGGAGACCCAGTACTTC. It encodes CASSLGGTGVRETQYF.

The V gene is TRBV18, the J gene TRBJ1-5, with TRBD1 matching over 10 bases. CDR3 size: 16 residues. Germline values: CDR1 KGHSH, CDR2 LQKENI. V lost 5 bases to trimming and J lost 2 bases; unmatched junction nucleotides: 6. The CDR3 DNA sequence: TGTGCCAGCTCAAGCGGACAGGGGGTTGGCAATCAGCCCCAGCATTTT. Translation gives CASSSGQGVGNQPQHF.

This clone occurred a few times. This chain connects TRBV10-3 to TRBJ1-5; no clear D. Germline V gene sequence: CDR1 ENHRY, CDR2 SYGVKD. The ends were cut back, 1 base at V and 4 bases at J, with 8 bases in the middle. The CDR3 sequence is 14 residues long. The CDR3, as DNA: TGTGCCATCAGTGAGTTCCAGGAGAATCAGCCCCAGCATTTT. Translated: CAISEFQENQPQHF.

The chain uses TRBV5-1 and TRBJ1-2; the match to TRBD1 covers 7 bases. Trimming cost V 0 bases and J 6 bases; bases outside gene matches: 5. There are 14 residues in the CDR3. Per germline, CDR1 SGHRS and CDR2 YFSETQ. The CDR3 sequence: CASSLGQGADGYTF. The CDR3 DNA reads as TGCGCCAGCAGCTTGGGACAGGGAGCGGATGGCTACACCTTC.

This clone was observed a single time. V gene TRBV4-1 combines with J gene TRBJ2-2; perhaps TRBD1 as D (5 bases). The germline gives CDR1 MGHRA, CDR2 YSYEKL. The V end lost 4 bases, the J end lost 4 bases, and 16 bases lay between the germline ends. CDR3 size: 16 residues. The CDR3 sequence is CASSPPGHKFTGELFF. In DNA, the CDR3 is TGCGCCAGCAGCCCTCCTGGACACAAATTCACCGGGGAGCTGTTTTTT.

This clone was counted only a few times. The chain couples TRBV6-1 to TRBJ2-7, with D perhaps assigned TRBD1 or TRBD2 (5 bases each). The CDR3 totals 13 residues. V was cut by 8 bases and J by 6 bases, with 17 bases left in between. Germline CDR1 MNHNS, CDR2 SASEGT. The CDR3 nucleotides are TGTGCCAGCCTGGAGGCAGGGAACGGCGAGCAGTACGTC. This gives the protein CASLEAGNGEQYV.

V usage is TRBV6-1 and J usage is TRBJ2-2, with 8 nucleotides matching TRBD1. CDR3 size: 15 residues. The germline gives CDR1 MNHNS, CDR2 SASEGT. Unmatched junction bases numbered 8, after V lost 8 bases and J lost 3 bases. As DNA, the CDR3 is TGTGCCAGCCGAATCCAGACAGGGGACACCGGGGAGCTGTTTTTT. Amino acid sequence: CASRIQTGDTGELFF.

This sequence joins TRBV15 and TRBJ1-5; unclear D gene. Trimming stripped 1 base from V and 6 bases from J, with 4 bases between. This CDR3 has 12 residues. In germline, CDR1 is LNHNV, CDR2 YYDKDF (reference sequence). CDR3 region: CATSRVGQPQHF. CDR3 DNA sequence: TGTGCCACCAGCAGAGTAGGTCAGCCCCAGCATTTT. Full variable domain (missing parts from reference TRBV15 and TRBJ1-5): DAMVIQNPRYQVTQFGKPVTLSCSQTLNHNVMYWYQQKSSQAPKLLFHYYDKDFNNEADTPDNFQSRRPNTSFCFLDIRSPGLGDTAMYLCATSRVGQPQHFGDGTRLSIL.

This chain links TRBV28 with TRBJ2-3, with TRBD1 matching over 9 bases. This CDR3 is built from 16 residues. Germline-derived CDR1 and CDR2 are MDHEN and SYDVKM. J gave up 1 base and V 4 bases, and 6 bases lay outside the gene matches. CDR3 in amino acids: CASSSPQGAGTDTQYF. CDR3 nucleotide sequence: TGTGCCAGCAGTTCCCCACAGGGGGCGGGCACAGATACGCAGTATTTT.

The chain combines TRBV6-5 with TRBJ1-2; 7 bases align to TRBD1. The CDR3 loop spans 15 amino acids. With V trimmed by 6 bases and J by 7 bases, 14 bases remained unmatched. Germline CDR1 reads MNHEY; CDR2 reads SVGAGI. CDR3 nucleotide sequence: TGTGCCAGCAGGCGGGATAACGAGGGGGCGGGTGGCTACACCTTC. Residues: CASRRDNEGAGGYTF.

This sequence joins TRBV7-2 and TRBJ1-2; 7 bases are a match to TRBD1. The V segment lost 7 bases and the J segment 8 bases; nucleotides outside the gene matches: 10. This CDR3 has 13 residues. Germline-derived CDR1 and CDR2 are SGHTA and FQGNSA. The CDR3, as DNA: TGTGCCAGCAAGCTAGGACAGGCCGGCGGCTACACCTTC. Encoded protein: CASKLGQAGGYTF.